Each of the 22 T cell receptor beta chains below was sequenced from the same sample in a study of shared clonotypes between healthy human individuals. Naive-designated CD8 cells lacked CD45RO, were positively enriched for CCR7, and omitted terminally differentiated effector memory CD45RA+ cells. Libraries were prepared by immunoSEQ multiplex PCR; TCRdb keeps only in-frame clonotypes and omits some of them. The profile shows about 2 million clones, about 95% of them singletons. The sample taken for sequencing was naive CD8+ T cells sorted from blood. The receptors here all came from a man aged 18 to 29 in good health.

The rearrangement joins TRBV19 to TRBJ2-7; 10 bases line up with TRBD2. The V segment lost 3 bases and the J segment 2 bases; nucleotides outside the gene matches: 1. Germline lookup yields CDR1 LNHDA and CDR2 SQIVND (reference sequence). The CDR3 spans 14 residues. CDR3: CASSMGLATYEQYF. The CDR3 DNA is TGTGCCAGTAGTATGGGACTAGCGACCTACGAGCAGTACTTC.

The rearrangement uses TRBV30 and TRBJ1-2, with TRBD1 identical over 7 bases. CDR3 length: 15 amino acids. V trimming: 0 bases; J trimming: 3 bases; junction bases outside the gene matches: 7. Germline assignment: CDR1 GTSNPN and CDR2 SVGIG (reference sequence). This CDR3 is CAWSVWTGSYYGYTF. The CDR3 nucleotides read TGTGCCTGGAGTGTCTGGACAGGCAGTTACTATGGCTACACCTTC.

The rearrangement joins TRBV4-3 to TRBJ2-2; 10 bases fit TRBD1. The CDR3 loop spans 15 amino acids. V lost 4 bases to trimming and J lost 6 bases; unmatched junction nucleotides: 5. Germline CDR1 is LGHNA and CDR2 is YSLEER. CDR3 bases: TGCGCCAGCAGCCCACCGGGACAGGGGTCCGGGGAGCTGTTTTTT. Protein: CASSPPGQGSGELFF.

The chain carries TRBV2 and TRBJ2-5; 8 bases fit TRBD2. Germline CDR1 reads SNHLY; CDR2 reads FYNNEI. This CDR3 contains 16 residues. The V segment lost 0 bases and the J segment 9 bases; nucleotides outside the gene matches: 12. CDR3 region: CASSEAQGLVSLAQYF. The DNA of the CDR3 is TGTGCCAGCAGTGAAGCGCAGGGACTAGTCTCTCTGGCCCAGTACTTC.

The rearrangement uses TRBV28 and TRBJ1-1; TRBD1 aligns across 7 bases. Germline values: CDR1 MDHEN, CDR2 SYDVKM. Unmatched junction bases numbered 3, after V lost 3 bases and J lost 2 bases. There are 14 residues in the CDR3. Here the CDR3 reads CASSLGQRNTEAFF. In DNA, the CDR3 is TGTGCCAGCAGTTTGGGACAGAGAAACACTGAAGCTTTCTTT.

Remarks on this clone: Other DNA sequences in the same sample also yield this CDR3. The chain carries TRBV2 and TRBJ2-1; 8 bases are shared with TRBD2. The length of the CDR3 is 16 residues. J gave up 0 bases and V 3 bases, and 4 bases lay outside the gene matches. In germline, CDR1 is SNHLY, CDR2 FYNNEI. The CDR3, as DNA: TGTGCCAGCAGTGACGGGGCGGGGGGCTCCTACAATGAGCAGTTCTTC. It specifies CASSDGAGGSYNEQFF. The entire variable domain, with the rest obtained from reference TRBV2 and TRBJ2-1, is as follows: EPEVTQTPSHQVTQMGQEVILRCVPISNHLYFYWYRQILGQKVEFLVSFYNNEISEKSEIFDDQFSVERPDGSNFTLKIRSTKLEDSAMYFCASSDGAGGSYNEQFFGPGTRLTVL.

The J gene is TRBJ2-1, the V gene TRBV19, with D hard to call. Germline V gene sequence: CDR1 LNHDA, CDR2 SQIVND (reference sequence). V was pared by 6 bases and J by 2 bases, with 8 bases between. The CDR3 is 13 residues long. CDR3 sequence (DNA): TGTGCCAGTAGCAGGTCCACCTACAATGAGCAGTTCTTC. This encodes CASSRSTYNEQFF.

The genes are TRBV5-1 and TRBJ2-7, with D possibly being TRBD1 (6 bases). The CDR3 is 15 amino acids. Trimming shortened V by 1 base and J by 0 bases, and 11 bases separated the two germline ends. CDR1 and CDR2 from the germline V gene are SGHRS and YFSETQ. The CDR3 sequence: CASSLFWTDSYEQYF. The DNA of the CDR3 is TGCGCCAGCAGCTTGTTCTGGACAGACTCCTACGAGCAGTACTTC.

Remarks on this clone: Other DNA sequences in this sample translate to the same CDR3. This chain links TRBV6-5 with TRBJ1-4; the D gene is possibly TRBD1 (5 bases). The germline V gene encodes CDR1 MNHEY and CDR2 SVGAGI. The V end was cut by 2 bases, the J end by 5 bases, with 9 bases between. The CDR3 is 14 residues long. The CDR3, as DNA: TGTGCCAGCAGTTACGGGGGAGAAAATGAAAAACTGTTTTTT. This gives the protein CASSYGGENEKLFF.

CDR3 residues: CASSFAGDGYTF. CDR3 bases: TGTGCCAGCAGCTTTGCAGGGGATGGCTACACCTTC. J is TRBJ1-2 and V is TRBV7-9; D might be TRBD1 (6 bases). The CDR3 totals 12 residues. Trimming cost V 3 bases and J 6 bases, with 8 bases left between them. Germline lookup yields CDR1 SEHNR and CDR2 FQNEAQ (reference sequence).

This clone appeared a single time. The CDR3 reads CASTQNTEAFF. CDR3 DNA sequence: TGTGCCAGCACCCAGAACACTGAAGCTTTCTTT. The chain uses TRBV27 and TRBJ1-1; D is undetermined. Per germline, CDR1 MNHEY and CDR2 SMNVEV (reference sequence). V lost 7 bases and J 1 base, leaving 4 bases between the germline ends. This CDR3 has 11 amino acids.

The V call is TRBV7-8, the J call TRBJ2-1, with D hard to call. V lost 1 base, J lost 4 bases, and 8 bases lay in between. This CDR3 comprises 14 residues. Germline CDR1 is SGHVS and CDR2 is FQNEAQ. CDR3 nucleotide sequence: TGTGCCAGCAGCTTAGTGCAGGCGTACAATGAGCAGTTCTTC. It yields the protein CASSLVQAYNEQFF. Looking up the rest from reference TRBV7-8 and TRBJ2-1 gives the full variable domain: GAGVSQSPRYKVAKRGQDVALRCDPISGHVSLFWYQQALGQGPEFLTYFQNEAQLDKSGLPSDRFFAERPEGSVSTLKIQRTQQEDSAVYLCASSLVQAYNEQFFGPGTRLTVL.

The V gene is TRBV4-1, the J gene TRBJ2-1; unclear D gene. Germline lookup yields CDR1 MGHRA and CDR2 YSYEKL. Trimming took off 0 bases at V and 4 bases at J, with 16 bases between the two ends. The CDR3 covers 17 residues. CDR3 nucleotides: TGCGCCAGCAGCCAAGATATGGACCTCGAGAAATACAATGAGCAGTTCTTC. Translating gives CASSQDMDLEKYNEQFF.

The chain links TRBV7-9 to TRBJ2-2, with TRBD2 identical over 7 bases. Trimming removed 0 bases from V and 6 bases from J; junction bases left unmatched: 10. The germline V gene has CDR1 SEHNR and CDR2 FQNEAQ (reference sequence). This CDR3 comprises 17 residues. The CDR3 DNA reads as TGTGCCAGCAGCTTAGCACTAGCGTTTGGGGTGCCCGGGGAGCTGTTTTTT. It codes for CASSLALAFGVPGELFF.

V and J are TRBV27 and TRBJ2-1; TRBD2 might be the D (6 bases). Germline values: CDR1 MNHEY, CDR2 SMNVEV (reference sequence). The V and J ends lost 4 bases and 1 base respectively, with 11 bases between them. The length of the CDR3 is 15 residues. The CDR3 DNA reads TGTGCCAGCAGTTCCAGGGCGGGATCCTACAATGAGCAGTTCTTC. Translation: CASSSRAGSYNEQFF.

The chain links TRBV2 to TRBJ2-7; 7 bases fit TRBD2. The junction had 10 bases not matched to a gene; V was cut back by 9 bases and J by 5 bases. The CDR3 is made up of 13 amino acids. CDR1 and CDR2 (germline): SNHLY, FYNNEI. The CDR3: CARSQGTSDEQYF. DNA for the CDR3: TGTGCCAGATCCCAGGGAACTAGCGACGAGCAGTACTTC.

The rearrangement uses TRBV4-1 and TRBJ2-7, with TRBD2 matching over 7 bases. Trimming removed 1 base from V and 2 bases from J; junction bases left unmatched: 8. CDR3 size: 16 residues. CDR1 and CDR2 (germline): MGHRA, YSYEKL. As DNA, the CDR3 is TGCGCCAGCAGCCAAGGTGTGGCTAGCGGTGCCTACGAGCAGTACTTC. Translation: CASSQGVASGAYEQYF.

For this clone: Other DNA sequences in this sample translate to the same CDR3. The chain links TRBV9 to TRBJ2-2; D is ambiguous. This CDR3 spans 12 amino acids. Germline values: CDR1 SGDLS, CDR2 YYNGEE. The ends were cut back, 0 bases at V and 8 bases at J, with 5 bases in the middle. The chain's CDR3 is CASSVVSGELFF. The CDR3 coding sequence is TGTGCCAGCAGCGTAGTTTCAGGGGAGCTGTTTTTT.

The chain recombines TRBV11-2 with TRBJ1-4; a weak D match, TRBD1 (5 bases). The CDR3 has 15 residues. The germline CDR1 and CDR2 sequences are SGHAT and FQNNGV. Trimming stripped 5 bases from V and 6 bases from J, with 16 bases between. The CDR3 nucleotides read TGTGCCAGCAGCGCCGACCCACCGGGGGATGAAAAACTGTTTTTT. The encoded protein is CASSADPPGDEKLFF.

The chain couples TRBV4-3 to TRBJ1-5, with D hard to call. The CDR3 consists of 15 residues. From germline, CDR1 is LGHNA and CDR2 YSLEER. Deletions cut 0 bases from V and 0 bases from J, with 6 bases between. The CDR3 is CASSQDSDSNQPQHF. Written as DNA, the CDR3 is TGCGCCAGCAGCCAAGATTCTGATAGCAATCAGCCCCAGCATTTT.

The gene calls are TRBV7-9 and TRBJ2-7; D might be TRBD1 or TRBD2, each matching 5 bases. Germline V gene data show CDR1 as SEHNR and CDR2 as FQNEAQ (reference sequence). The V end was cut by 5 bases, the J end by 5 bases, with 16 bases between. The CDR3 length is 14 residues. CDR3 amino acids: CASSAPRGPHEQYF. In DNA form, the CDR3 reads TGTGCCAGCAGCGCCCCTCGGGGCCCCCACGAGCAGTACTTC.

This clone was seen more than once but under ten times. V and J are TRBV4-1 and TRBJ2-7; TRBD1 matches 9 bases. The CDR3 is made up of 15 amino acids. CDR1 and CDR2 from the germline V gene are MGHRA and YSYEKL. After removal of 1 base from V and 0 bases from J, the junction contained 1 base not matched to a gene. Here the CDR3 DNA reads TGCGCCAGCAGCCAAGGGACAGGGGTCTCCTACGAGCAGTACTTC. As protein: CASSQGTGVSYEQYF.